Detailed here is one T cell receptor beta chain. Its antigen remains unidentified. The sample originates from a study of Ad26.COV2.S vaccination and SARS-CoV-2 variants. Study summary: Ad26.COV2.S was injected intramuscularly once or twice, 56 days apart.

Study-level findings and limits: Spike-specific responses of CD8+ and CD4+ T cells were reported to display substantial breadth after vaccination.

Documented treatment: some 20 received Ad26.COV2.S at low or high dose, single or two shots; five or six received placebo; per-sample allocation not given. Sampling happened 63 days after the first vaccine or placebo injection. Recruitment in Boston yielded a donor of adult age, 18-55 years. Produced via immunoSEQ multiplex PCR; TCRdb's table is partial and in-frame only. The data contain 300,000 to 400,000 clones, approximately 84% of them seen just once; the ten biggest clones take up roughly 3.3%. The junction had 8 bases not matched to a gene; V was cut back by 4 bases and J by 4 bases. Germline CDR1 SGDLS, CDR2 YYNGEE. The CDR3 contains 16 residues.

The receptor's source is a person aged 18-65 years who received the Ad26.COV2.S COVID-19 vaccine or a placebo. Specimen: peripheral blood, collected in a trial of Ad26.COV2.S vaccine versus placebo. The chain joins TRBV9 to TRBJ2-2; TRBD1 agrees at 9 bases. CDR3 loop: CASSPRTGVGTGELFF. In DNA, the CDR3 is TGTGCCAGCAGCCCCCGGACAGGGGTGGGCACCGGGGAGCTGTTTTTT.